The subject of this entry is one T cell receptor (beta chain). What it binds is not known. The germline V gene encodes CDR1 LNHNV and CDR2 YYDKDF (reference sequence). Deletions cut 4 bases from V and 0 bases from J, with 7 bases between. The CDR3 sequence is 14 residues long. The entry originates in a study of cytomegalovirus exposure and HLA in healthy donors. Study summary: A later analysis reported the approximately 120 validation repertoires used the same platform as the roughly 700 first-cohort repertoires.

TCRdb's copy holds only in-frame clones and misses some; the assay was immunoSEQ multiplex PCR. The sample comprises 110,000 or so clones, 88% of which are singletons, and 4% to 5.5% rests with the top ten. The study, taken as a whole, reports: Researchers reported that a few CMV-associated chains were confirmed in vitro as CMV antigen-specific.

The V gene is TRBV15, the J gene TRBJ1-5; TRBD1 might be the D (6 bases). The sequence was obtained from a man younger than 30 in good health and CMV-seropositive. Sequencing was performed on PBMCs. CDR3 bases: TGTGCCACCAGCACCAGGGGTAGCAATCAGCCCCAGCATTTT. Translation: CATSTRGSNQPQHF.